This TCR beta chain came from a study of cytomegalovirus exposure and HLA in healthy donors. Study conclusions and caveats: Analyses of presence/absence relied on an assumption of roughly uniform sequencing depth across donors. In a later analysis, common viral pathogens appeared linked to several of the most significant clusters. Later genetic work tied a missense DCLRE1C variant to beta-chain V and J trimming. Rarity marked most TCR sequences, yet some public TCRs occurred in many donors.

Amplification used 60 Vbeta primers and 13 Jbeta primers. Here immunoSEQ multiplex PCR was the method, and the copy in TCRdb shows in-frame clones only, minus some. The sample shows about 190,000 clones, around 87% of them seen only once. The CDR3 length is 17 residues. This clone was detected once. Its antigen remains unidentified. Sequencing was carried out using PBMCs. This sequence joins TRBV21-1 and TRBJ2-1; the table names TRBD2, a call not compared with the DNA. TRBV21-1 is an annotated pseudogene. The source of this sequence is a young man in good health and CMV-seronegative. CDR3 sequence: CASSFRGTAPPYNEQFF. CDR3 coding DNA: TGTGCCAGCAGCTTCCGGGGAACGGCCCCACCGTACAATGAGCAGTTCTTC.